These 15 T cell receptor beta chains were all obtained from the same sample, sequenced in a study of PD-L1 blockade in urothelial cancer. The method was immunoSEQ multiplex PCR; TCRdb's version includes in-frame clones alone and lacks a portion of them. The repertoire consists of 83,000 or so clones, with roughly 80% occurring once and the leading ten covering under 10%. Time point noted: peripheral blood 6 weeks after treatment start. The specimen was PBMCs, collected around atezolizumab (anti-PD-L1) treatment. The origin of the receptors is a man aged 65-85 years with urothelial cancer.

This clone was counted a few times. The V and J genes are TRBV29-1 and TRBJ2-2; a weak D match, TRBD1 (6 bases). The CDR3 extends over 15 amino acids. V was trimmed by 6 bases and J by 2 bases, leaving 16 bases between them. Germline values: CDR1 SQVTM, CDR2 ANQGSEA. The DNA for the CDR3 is TGCAGCGTGAATGTAGGCAGGGGTAACACCGGGGAGCTGTTTTTT. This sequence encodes CSVNVGRGNTGELFF.

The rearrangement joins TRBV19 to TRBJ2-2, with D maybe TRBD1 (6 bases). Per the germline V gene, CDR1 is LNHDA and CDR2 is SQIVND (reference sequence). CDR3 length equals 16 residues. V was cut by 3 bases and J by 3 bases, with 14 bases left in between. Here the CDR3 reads CASSMAGVEYTGELFF. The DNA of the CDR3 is TGTGCCAGTAGTATGGCAGGGGTTGAGTACACCGGGGAGCTGTTTTTT.

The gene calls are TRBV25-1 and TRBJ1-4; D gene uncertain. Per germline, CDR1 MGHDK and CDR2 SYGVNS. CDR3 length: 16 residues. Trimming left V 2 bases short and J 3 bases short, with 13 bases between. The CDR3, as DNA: TGTGCCAGCAGTGAAAGCCGAGGGATGCCTAATGAAAAACTGTTTTTT. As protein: CASSESRGMPNEKLFF.

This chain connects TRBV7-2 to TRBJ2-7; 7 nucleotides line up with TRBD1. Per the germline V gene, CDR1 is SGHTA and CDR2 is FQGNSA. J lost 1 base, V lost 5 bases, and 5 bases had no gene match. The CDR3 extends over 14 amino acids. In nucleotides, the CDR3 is TGTGCCAGCAGCCCGGCGACAGGGTCCTACGAGCAGTACTTC. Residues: CASSPATGSYEQYF.

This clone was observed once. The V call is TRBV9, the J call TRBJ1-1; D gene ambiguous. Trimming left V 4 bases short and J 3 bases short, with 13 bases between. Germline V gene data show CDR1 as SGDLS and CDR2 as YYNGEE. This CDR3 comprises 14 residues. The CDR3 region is CASSLGPGDTEAFF. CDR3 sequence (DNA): TGTGCCAGCAGCCTGGGCCCCGGGGACACTGAAGCTTTCTTT.

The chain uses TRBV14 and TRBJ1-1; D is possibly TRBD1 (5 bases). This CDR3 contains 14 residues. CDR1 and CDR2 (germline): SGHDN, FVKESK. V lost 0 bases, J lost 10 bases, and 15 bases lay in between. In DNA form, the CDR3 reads TGTGCCAGCAGCCAAGATCGGGGGGTCCGGGGAGCTTTCTTT. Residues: CASSQDRGVRGAFF. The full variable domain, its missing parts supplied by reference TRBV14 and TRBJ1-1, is EAGVTQFPSHSVIEKGQTVTLRCDPISGHDNLYWYRRVMGKEIKFLLHFVKESKQDESGMPNNRFLAERTGGTYSTLKVQPAELEDSGVYFCASSQDRGVRGAFFGQGTRLTVV.

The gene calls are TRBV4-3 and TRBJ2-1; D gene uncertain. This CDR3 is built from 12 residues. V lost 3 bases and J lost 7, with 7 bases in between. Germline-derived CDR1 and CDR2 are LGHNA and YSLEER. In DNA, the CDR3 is TGCGCCAGCAGCCAGGCTCCTAATGAGCAGTTCTTC. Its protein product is CASSQAPNEQFF.

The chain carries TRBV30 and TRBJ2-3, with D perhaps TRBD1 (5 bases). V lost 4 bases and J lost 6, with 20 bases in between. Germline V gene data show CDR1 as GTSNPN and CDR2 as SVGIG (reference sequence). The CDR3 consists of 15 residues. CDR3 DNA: TGTGCCTGGAATCTAAATCAGGGATTTAGGGATACGCAGTATTTT. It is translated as CAWNLNQGFRDTQYF.

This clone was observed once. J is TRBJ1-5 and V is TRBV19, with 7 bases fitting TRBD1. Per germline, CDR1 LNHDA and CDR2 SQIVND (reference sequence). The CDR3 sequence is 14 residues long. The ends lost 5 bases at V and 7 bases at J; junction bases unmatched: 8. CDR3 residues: CASSPQQGSQPQHF. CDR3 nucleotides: TGTGCCAGTAGTCCACAACAGGGGAGCCAGCCCCAGCATTTT.

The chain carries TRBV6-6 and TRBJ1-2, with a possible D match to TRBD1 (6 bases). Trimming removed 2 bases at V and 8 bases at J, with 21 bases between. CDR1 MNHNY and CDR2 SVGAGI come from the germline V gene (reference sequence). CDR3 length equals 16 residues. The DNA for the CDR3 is TGTGCCAGCAGTTACGCGGTTGTCAGGGACACGGCGGGCTACACCTTC. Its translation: CASSYAVVRDTAGYTF.

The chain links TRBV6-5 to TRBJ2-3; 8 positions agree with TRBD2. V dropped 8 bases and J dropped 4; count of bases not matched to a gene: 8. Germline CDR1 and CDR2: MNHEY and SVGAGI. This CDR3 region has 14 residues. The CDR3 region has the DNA TGTGCCAGCGGCAGGGGACTAGTCGCAGATACGCAGTATTTT. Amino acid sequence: CASGRGLVADTQYF.

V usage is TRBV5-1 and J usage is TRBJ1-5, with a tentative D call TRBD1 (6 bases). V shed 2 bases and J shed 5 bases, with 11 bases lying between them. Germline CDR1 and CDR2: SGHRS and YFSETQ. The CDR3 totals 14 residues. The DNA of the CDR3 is TGCGCCAGCAGCTTTACAGGGAAGGATCAGCCCCAGCATTTT. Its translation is CASSFTGKDQPQHF.

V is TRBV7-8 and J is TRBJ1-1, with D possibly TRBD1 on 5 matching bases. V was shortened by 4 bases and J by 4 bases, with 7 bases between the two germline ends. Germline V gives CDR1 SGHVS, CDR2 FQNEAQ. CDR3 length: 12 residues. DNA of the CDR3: TGTGCCAGCAGCTCAGGGTTCACTGAAGCTTTCTTT. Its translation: CASSSGFTEAFF.

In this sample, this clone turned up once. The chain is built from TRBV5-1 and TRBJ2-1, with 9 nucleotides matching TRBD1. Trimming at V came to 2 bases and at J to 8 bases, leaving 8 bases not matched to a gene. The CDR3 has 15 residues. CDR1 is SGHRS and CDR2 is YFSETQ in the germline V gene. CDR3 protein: CASSFYRGQGDEQFF. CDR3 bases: TGCGCCAGCAGCTTTTACAGGGGGCAGGGGGATGAGCAGTTCTTC.

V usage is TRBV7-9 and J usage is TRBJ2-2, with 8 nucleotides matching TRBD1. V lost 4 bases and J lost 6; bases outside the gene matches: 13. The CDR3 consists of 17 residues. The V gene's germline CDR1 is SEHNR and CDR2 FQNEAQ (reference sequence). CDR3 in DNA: TGTGCCAGCAGCTCGGGGCGGGGACAGGCGGTTGCCGGGGAGCTGTTTTTT. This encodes CASSSGRGQAVAGELFF.